This TCR beta chain was sequenced in a study of blood T cells in healthy people across ages (dated by TCRdb to 2013 to 2016). Some background on the complete study: In model experiments, template switching captured about one uniquely barcoded TCR beta cDNA molecule for every two T cells. To track age-related changes in TCR beta repertoire diversity, the study relied on deep sequencing normalized with unique cDNA molecular identifiers. The donors were divided into four age groups: young (average roughly 15 years), middle-aged (roughly 40), aged (roughly 60) and long-lived (nearly 85). To avoid experimental bias, donors of different ages were randomly spread across the sequencing lanes. Two additional independent replicas of 1 million unique cDNA reads from the same blood draw were analyzed for two donors (one aged 18 to 30 and one aged 80 or older). The investigation overall reported the following: Observed TCR beta diversity per million T cells fell roughly linearly with age, and a significant reduction was already apparent by age about 43. Because donor CMV infection status was unknown, age-related changes in expanded clonotypes were potentially confounded. There was a strong correlation between observed TCR beta diversity and the percentage of naive T cells measured by flow cytometry. Estimates of total diversity from one million sequenced T cells were regarded as lower bounds and underestimates. Because profiling used bulk unsorted PBMCs, naive and antigen-experienced compartments could not be compared conclusively. Compared with the aged group, more naive CD4+ T cells, fewer expanded clones and increased TCR diversity were shown by the long-lived group, suggesting age selection.

The V end loses 1 base and the J end loses 4 bases, and a stretch of 10 bases separates them. The germline V gene (reference sequence) gives CDR1 as MNHEY and CDR2 as SMNVEV. The CDR3 sequence holds 14 residues, the cysteine and phenylalanine included. The only DNA kept is the CDR3, 42 bases in frame from the first base. To prepare the library, 5' RACE was applied. Sequencing used an Illumina HiSeq 2500. A second PCR of roughly 7 to 12 cycles was performed with a sample-barcoded 5' primer and a J-beta primer mix. Each TCR beta cDNA molecule received a unique molecular identifier from a template-switch 5' adaptor carrying 12 random nucleotides. Each sample yielded at least 2.5 million CDR3-containing paired-end reads. The Mint cDNA synthesis kit, primed by a TRBC-specific oligonucleotide, was used to synthesize first-strand cDNA from all RNA. After uracil-DNA glycosylase treatment, a first 18-cycle PCR used universal primers M1SS and BC2_uni_R on all cDNA. The original methods were these. For normalization, 1 million high-quality reads, each with a distinct molecular identifier, were randomly selected from each sample. Instead of being binned into consensus sequences, reads with shared molecular identifiers were discarded. MiTCR, with a Q25 quality threshold and the strictest error-elimination algorithm, was used for CDR3 identification, clonotype clustering and error correction. Lower-bound total TCR beta diversity was estimated with a nonparametric unseen species model using Euler transformation. TCRdb ran its own pipeline on the public reads, namely fastp trimming at Q25 and MiXCR clone calling, and kept in-frame beta chains. Each record represents a unique CDR3 protein, reported with the most common genes and DNA among its rows. What appears here as the V and J calls and clone size reflects TCRdb's work, not the paper's. The sample table records 790,000 or so distinct CDR3 sequences; around half of these occur just once. The biggest ten clones account for 15% to 20% of the sample.

The donors were 40 or so Caucasian individuals from Russia, aged roughly 6 to 100 years, who were systemically healthy. Around 10 milliliters of peripheral blood were collected from each donor into EDTA-treated Vacutainer tubes. PBMCs were isolated by Ficoll-Paque density-gradient centrifugation, with at least 6 million obtained per sample. Total RNA, at least 6 micrograms per sample, was extracted from PBMCs with Trizol reagent. For every donor, flow cytometry on a PBMC aliquot measured the percentage of naive CD45RAhigh/CD27high T cells. With regard to this clonotype: No cognate antigen has been identified for it. No much larger clonotype is one base removed from it; base qualities were not supplied.

The sequence was obtained from a man older than 75 in good health. The chain links TRBV27 with TRBJ1-2; possibly the D gene is TRBD1, per 5 matching bases. Specimen: blood. The CDR3 reads CASSLFGQGYGYTF. In nucleotide form, the sequence is TGTGCCAGCAGTTTATTCGGGCAGGGCTATGGCTACACCTTC.